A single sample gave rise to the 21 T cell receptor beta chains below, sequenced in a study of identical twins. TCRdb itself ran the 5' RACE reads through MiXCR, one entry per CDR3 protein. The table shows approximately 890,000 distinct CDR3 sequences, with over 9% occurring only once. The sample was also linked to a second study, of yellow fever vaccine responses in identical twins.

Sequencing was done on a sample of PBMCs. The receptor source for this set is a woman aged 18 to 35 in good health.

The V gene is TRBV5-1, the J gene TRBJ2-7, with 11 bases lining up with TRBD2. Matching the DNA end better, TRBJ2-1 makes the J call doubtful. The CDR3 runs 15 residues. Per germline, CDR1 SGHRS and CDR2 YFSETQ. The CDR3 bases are TGCGCCAGCAGATTCGGGACTAGCGGAACCTACGAGCAGTTCTTC. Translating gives CASRFGTSGTYEQFF.

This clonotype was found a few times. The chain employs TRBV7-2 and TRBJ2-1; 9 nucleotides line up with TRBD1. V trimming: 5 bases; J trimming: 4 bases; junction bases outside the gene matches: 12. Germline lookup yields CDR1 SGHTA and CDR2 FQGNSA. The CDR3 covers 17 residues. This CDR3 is CASSPGTGMGVYNEQFF. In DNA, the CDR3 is TGTGCCAGCAGCCCCGGGACAGGGATGGGGGTTTACAATGAGCAGTTCTTC.

The CDR3, as DNA: TGTGCCATCAGTGAGATCTTATACAATGAGCAGTTCTTC. It encodes CAISEILYNEQFF. The chain employs TRBV10-3 and TRBJ2-1; no clear D gene. In germline, CDR1 is ENHRY, CDR2 SYGVKD. This CDR3 spans 13 amino acids. The V end was cut by 2 bases, the J end by 4 bases, with 6 bases between.

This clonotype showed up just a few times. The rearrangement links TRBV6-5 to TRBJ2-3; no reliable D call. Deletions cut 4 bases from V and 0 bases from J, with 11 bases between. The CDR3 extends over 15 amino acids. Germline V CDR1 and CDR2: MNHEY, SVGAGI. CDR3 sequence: CASSSGRTSTDTQYF. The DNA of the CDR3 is TGTGCCAGCAGTTCAGGCAGAACTAGCACAGATACGCAGTATTTT.

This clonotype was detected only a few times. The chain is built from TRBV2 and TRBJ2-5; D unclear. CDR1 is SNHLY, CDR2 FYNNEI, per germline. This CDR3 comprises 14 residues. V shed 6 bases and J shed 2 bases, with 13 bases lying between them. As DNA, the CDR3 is TGTGCCAGCAGCCGCGGACGGCAACAAGAGACCCAGTACTTC. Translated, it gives CASSRGRQQETQYF.

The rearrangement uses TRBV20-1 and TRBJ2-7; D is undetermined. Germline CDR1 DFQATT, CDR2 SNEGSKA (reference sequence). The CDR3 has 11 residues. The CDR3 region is CSARDVAEVAV. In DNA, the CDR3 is TGCAGTGCTAGAGATGTGGCAGAAGTAGCCGTC.

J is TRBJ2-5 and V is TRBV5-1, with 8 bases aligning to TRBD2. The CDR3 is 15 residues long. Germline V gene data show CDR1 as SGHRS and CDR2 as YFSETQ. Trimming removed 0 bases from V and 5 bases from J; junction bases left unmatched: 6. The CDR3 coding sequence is TGCGCCAGCAGCTTGGCCGGGAGGGCCGGTGAGACCCAGTACTTC. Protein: CASSLAGRAGETQYF.

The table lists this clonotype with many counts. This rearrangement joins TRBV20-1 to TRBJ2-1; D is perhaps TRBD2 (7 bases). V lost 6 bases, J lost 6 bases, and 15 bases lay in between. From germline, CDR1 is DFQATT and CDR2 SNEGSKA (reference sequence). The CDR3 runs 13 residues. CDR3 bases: TGCAGTGCGCGGGGGCCGTACGCCAATGAGCAGTTCTTC. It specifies CSARGPYANEQFF.

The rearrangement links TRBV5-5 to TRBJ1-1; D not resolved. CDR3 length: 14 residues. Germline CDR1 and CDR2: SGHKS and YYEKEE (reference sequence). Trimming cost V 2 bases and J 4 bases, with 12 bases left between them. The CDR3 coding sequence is TGTGCCAGCAGCTTTGGGATCGCGGGCACTGAAGCTTTCTTT. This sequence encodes CASSFGIAGTEAFF.

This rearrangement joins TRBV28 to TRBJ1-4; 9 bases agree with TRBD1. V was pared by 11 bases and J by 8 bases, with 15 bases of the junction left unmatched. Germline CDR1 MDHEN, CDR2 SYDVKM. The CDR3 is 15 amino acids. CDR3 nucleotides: TGTGCCGGAGCAGGGATCGGACAGGGGAACGAAAAACTGTTTTTT. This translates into CAGAGIGQGNEKLFF.

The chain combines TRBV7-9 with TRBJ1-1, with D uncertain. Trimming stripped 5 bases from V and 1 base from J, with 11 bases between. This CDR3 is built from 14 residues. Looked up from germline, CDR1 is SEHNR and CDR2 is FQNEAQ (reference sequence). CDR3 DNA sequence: TGTGCCAGCAGCCCATATGGGCAGAACACTGAAGCTTTCTTT. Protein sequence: CASSPYGQNTEAFF.

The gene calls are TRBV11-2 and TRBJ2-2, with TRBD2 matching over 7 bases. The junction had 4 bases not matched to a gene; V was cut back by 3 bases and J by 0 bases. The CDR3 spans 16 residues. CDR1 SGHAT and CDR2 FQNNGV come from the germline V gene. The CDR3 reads CASSFRDYPNTGELFF. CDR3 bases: TGTGCCAGCAGCTTCCGGGACTACCCGAACACCGGGGAGCTGTTTTTT. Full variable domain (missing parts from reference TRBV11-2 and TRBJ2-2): EAGVAQSPRYKIIEKRQSVAFWCNPISGHATLYWYQQILGQGPKLLIQFQNNGVVDDSQLPKDRFSAERLKGVDSTLKIQPAKLEDSAVYLCASSFRDYPNTGELFFGEGSRLTVL.

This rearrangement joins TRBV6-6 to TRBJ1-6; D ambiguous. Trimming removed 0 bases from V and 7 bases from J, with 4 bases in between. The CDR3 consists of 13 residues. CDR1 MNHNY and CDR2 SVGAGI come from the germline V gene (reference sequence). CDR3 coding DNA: TGTGCCAGCAGTTACTCACAGAATTCACCCCTCCACTTT. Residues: CASSYSQNSPLHF.

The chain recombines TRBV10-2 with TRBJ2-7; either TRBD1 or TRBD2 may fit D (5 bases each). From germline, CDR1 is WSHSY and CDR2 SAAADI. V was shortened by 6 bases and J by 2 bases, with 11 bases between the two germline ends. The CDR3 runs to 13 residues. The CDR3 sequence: CASSTGPTYEQYV. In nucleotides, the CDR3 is TGCGCCAGCAGCACGGGACCCACCTACGAGCAGTACGTC.

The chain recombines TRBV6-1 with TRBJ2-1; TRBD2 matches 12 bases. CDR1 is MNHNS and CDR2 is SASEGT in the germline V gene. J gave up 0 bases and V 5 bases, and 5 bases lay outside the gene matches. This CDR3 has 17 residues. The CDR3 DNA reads TGTGCCAGCAGTCCTAGCGGGGGGGGGTCCTCCTACAATGAGCAGTTCTTC. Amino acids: CASSPSGGGSSYNEQFF.

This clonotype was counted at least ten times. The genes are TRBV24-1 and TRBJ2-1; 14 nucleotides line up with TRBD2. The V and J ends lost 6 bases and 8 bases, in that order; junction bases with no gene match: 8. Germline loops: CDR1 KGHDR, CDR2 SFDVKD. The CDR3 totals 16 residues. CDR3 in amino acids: CATSTPTSGGADEQFF. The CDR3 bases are TGTGCCACCAGTACGCCGACTAGCGGGGGGGCCGATGAGCAGTTCTTC.

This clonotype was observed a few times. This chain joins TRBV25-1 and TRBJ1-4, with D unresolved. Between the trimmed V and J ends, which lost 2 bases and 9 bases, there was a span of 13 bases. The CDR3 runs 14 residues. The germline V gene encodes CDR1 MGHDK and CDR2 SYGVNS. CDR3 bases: TGTGCCAGCAGTGAACCCGGGGATAGGAAAAAACTGTTTTTT. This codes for CASSEPGDRKKLFF.

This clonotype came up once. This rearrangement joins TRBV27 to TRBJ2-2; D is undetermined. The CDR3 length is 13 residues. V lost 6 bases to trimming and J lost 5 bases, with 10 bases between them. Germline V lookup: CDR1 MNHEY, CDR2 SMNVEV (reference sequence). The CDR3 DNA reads TGTGCCAGCAGATTCGGAACTACCGGGGAGCTGTTTTTT. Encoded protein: CASRFGTTGELFF.

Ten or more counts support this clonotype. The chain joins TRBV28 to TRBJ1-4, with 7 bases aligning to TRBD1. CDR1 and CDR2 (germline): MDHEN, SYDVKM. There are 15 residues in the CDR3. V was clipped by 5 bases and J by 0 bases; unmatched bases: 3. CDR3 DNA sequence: TGTGCCAGCAGTCTGGGACAGCCAACTAATGAAAAACTGTTTTTT. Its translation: CASSLGQPTNEKLFF.

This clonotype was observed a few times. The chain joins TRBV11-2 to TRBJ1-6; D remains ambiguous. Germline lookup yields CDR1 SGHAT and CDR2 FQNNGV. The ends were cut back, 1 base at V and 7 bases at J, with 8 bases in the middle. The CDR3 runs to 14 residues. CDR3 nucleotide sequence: TGTGCCAGCAGCTTAGGACCCCAGAATTCACCCCTCCACTTT. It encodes CASSLGPQNSPLHF. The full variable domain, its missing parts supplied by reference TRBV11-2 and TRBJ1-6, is EAGVAQSPRYKIIEKRQSVAFWCNPISGHATLYWYQQILGQGPKLLIQFQNNGVVDDSQLPKDRFSAERLKGVDSTLKIQPAKLEDSAVYLCASSLGPQNSPLHFGNGTRLTVT.

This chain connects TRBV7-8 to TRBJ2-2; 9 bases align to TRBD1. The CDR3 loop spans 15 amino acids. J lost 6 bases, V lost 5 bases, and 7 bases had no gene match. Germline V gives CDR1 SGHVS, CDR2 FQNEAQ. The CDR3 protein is CASSPRDRVPGELFF. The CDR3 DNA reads TGTGCCAGCAGCCCCCGGGACAGGGTCCCCGGGGAGCTGTTTTTT. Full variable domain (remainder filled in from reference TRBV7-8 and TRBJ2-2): GAGVSQSPRYKVAKRGQDVALRCDPISGHVSLFWYQQALGQGPEFLTYFQNEAQLDKSGLPSDRFFAERPEGSVSTLKIQRTQQEDSAVYLCASSPRDRVPGELFFGEGSRLTVL.